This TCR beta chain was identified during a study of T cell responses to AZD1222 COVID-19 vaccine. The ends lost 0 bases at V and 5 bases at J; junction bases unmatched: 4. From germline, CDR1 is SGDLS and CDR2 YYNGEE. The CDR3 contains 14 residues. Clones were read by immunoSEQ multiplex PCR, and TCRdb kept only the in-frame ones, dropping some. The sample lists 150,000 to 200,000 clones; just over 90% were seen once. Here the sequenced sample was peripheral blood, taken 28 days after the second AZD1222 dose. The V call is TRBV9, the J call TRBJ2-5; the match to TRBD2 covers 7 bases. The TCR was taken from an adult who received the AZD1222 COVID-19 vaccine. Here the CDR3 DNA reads TGTGCCAGCAGCGTAGAGGGAGGGGACGAGACCCAGTACTTC. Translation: CASSVEGGDETQYF.